The clone carrying this TCR beta chain has more than one count but fewer than ten. During its preparation, the TCRbeta library received unique molecular identifiers. In TCRdb, the PCR reads were re-called with MiXCR into one record per CDR3 protein. The sample contains under 450,000 distinct CDR3 sequences, 13% of which appear only once. The record originates from a study of T-cell reconstitution after alpha-beta-depleted transplantation in children. V was pared by 2 bases and J by 9 bases, with 9 bases between. Germline V gene data show CDR1 as SNHLY and CDR2 as FYNNEI. CDR3 length equals 12 residues.

This sequence was found in a human donor who donated a stem cell graft to a child with Fanconi anemia. The material sequenced was PBMCs, taken from the stem cell graft. This sequence joins TRBV2 and TRBJ2-3; possible D gene TRBD1, 5 bases. The DNA for the CDR3 is TGTGCCAGCAGTGAACGGGCAGGGACGCAGTATTTT. It specifies CASSERAGTQYF.